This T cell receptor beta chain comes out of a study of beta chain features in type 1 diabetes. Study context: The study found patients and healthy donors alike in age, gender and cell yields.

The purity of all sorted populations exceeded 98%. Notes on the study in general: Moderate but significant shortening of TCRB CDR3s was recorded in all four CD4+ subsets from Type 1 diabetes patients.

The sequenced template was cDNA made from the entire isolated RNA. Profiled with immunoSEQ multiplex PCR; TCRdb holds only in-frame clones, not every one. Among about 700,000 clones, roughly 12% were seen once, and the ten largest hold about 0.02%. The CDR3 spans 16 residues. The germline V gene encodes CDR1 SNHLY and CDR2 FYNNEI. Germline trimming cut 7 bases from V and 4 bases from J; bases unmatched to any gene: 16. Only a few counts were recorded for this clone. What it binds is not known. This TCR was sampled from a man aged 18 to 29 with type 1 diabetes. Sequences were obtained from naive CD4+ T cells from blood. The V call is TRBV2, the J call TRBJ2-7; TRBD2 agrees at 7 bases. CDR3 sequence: CASNSGTVSAPYEQYF. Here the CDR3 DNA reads TGTGCCAGCAACAGCGGGACCGTCTCAGCCCCTTACGAGCAGTACTTC.